Listed below are T cell receptor beta chains from one sample, sequenced in a study of shared clonotypes between healthy human individuals. Clones were read by immunoSEQ multiplex PCR, and TCRdb kept only the in-frame ones, dropping some. The sample lists about 79,000 clones; about 61% were seen once. Sequencing was carried out using memory CD8+ T cells sorted from blood. The receptors originated from a man aged 30 to 39 in good health. Each CDR3 is given with its conserved first and last residue. Each record gives: D gene, V gene, J gene, clone size, CDR3 DNA, CDR3 protein. D genes are given only for firm matches. Where a row states a size, it is once, few, many or the class of an expanded clone; other rows omit it.

d_call: TRBD2
v_call: TRBV5-5
j_call: TRBJ2-1
clone_size: few
cdr3_nt: TGTGCCAGCAGCTTGGAGGGCGGGGGCTCCTACAATGAGCAGTTCTTC
cdr3_aa: CASSLEGGGSYNEQFF

d_call: TRBD1
v_call: TRBV7-9
j_call: TRBJ1-1
clone_size: few
cdr3_nt: TGTGCCAGCAGCTTAGCGCCGGGACAGGGGTGGGGGAACACTGAAGCTTTCTTT
cdr3_aa: CASSLAPGQGWGNTEAFF

d_call: .
v_call: TRBV6-5
j_call: TRBJ2-5
clone_size: .
cdr3_nt: TGTGCCAGCAGGTATCTTCTGGGAAGTGGAGAGACCCAGTACTTC
cdr3_aa: CASRYLLGSGETQYF

d_call: .
v_call: TRBV6-4
j_call: TRBJ2-3
clone_size: .
cdr3_nt: TGTGCCAGCAGTCCTGGGCCAGGGGACACAGATACGCAGTATTTT
cdr3_aa: CASSPGPGDTDTQYF

d_call: .
v_call: TRBV4-2
j_call: TRBJ2-1
clone_size: many
cdr3_nt: TGTGCCAGCAGCCCTCCCACAACCTCCTACAATGAGCAGTTCTTC
cdr3_aa: CASSPPTTSYNEQFF

d_call: TRBD2
v_call: TRBV7-9
j_call: TRBJ2-7
clone_size: .
cdr3_nt: TGTGCCAGCAGCTTCGGACCCGGGACTAGCGGGTTTTCGGGCGAGCAGTACTTC
cdr3_aa: CASSFGPGTSGFSGEQYF

d_call: TRBD1
v_call: TRBV28
j_call: TRBJ1-4
clone_size: .
cdr3_nt: TGTGCCAGCAGTTTAAGGGACAGGGGACGGATGGGAGAAAAACTGTTTTTT
cdr3_aa: CASSLRDRGRMGEKLFF

d_call: TRBD1
v_call: TRBV6-1
j_call: TRBJ1-5
clone_size: few
cdr3_nt: TGTGCCAGCAGGAGGCAGGGGGCGCTGGGGCAGCCCCAGCATTTT
cdr3_aa: CASRRQGALGQPQHF

d_call: TRBD1
v_call: TRBV14
j_call: TRBJ1-2
clone_size: .
cdr3_nt: TGTGCCAGCAGCCACTCGGGACAGATCGTCTTC
cdr3_aa: CASSHSGQIVF

d_call: TRBD1
v_call: TRBV4-1
j_call: TRBJ2-7
clone_size: .
cdr3_nt: TGCGCCAGCAGCTACCGGGACAGGGGCTACGAGCAGTACTTC
cdr3_aa: CASSYRDRGYEQYF

d_call: TRBD1
v_call: TRBV7-9
j_call: TRBJ2-2
clone_size: many
cdr3_nt: TGTGCCAGCAGCTTTCCTACCGGGACAGCGAACACCGGGGAGCTGTTTTTT
cdr3_aa: CASSFPTGTANTGELFF

d_call: .
v_call: TRBV28
j_call: TRBJ2-7
clone_size: .
cdr3_nt: TGTGCCAGCAGTTCAACCGGGTCCTCCCGGTCCTACGAGCAGTACTTC
cdr3_aa: CASSSTGSSRSYEQYF

d_call: TRBD1
v_call: TRBV5-4
j_call: TRBJ1-4
clone_size: many
cdr3_nt: TGTGCCAGCAGCGGGGGACAGGGAACTAATGAAAAACTGTTTTTT
cdr3_aa: CASSGGQGTNEKLFF

d_call: TRBD1
v_call: TRBV5-3
j_call: TRBJ2-1
clone_size: .
cdr3_nt: TGTGCCAGAAGCACCAGGACTAAGTGGGACAGGGCATCCTACAATGAGCAGTTCTTC
cdr3_aa: CARSTRTKWDRASYNEQFF

d_call: .
v_call: TRBV14
j_call: TRBJ2-1
clone_size: .
cdr3_nt: TGTGCCAGCAGCCAAGATATCAGTGAGCAGTTCTTC
cdr3_aa: CASSQDISEQFF

d_call: TRBD2
v_call: TRBV29-1
j_call: TRBJ2-1
clone_size: few
cdr3_nt: TGCAGCGTTGAAGGACACAGAGTACGGGGACTAGCGGCGACTAGCTCCTACAATGAGCAGTTCTTC
cdr3_aa: CSVEGHRVRGLAATSSYNEQFF

d_call: TRBD2
v_call: TRBV11-2
j_call: TRBJ2-7
clone_size: once
cdr3_nt: TGTGCCAGCAGCTTAGGGGGACTAACTTACGAGCAGTACTTC
cdr3_aa: CASSLGGLTYEQYF

d_call: .
v_call: TRBV25-1
j_call: TRBJ2-1
clone_size: .
cdr3_nt: TGTGCCAGCAGTGTCAACAGGGAGGTCAATGAGCAGTTCTTC
cdr3_aa: CASSVNREVNEQFF

d_call: .
v_call: TRBV6-1
j_call: TRBJ2-7
clone_size: .
cdr3_nt: TGTGCCAGCAGTGCGGTCTACGAGCAGTACTTC
cdr3_aa: CASSAVYEQYF

d_call: TRBD1
v_call: TRBV4-1
j_call: TRBJ2-7
clone_size: .
cdr3_nt: TGCGCCAGCAGCCAAGGGGGAGGGACAGGGGGGTTCTACGAGCAGTACTTC
cdr3_aa: CASSQGGGTGGFYEQYF

d_call: .
v_call: TRBV6-5
j_call: TRBJ1-1
clone_size: .
cdr3_nt: TGTGTCAGCAGTCCCCCCACTGAAGCTTTCTTT
cdr3_aa: CVSSPPTEAFF

d_call: .
v_call: TRBV28
j_call: TRBJ2-1
clone_size: .
cdr3_nt: TGTGCCACCACGACCGGGCCCCCTGAGCAGTTCTTC
cdr3_aa: CATTTGPPEQFF

d_call: TRBD2
v_call: TRBV19
j_call: TRBJ2-1
clone_size: .
cdr3_nt: TGTGCCAGTAGTACTATGACTAGCGGTGAGCAGTTCTTC
cdr3_aa: CASSTMTSGEQFF

d_call: .
v_call: TRBV6-1
j_call: TRBJ1-4
clone_size: .
cdr3_nt: TGTGCCAGCAGTTCTACAGGAGGTGAAAAACTGTTTTTT
cdr3_aa: CASSSTGGEKLFF

d_call: .
v_call: TRBV4-1
j_call: TRBJ2-1
clone_size: .
cdr3_nt: TGCGCCAGCAGCCTTTCGGGAAACAATGAGCAGTTCTTC
cdr3_aa: CASSLSGNNEQFF

d_call: .
v_call: TRBV6-5
j_call: TRBJ2-5
clone_size: .
cdr3_nt: TGTGCCAGCAGTTACGACTCCGGGGAGACCCAGTACTTC
cdr3_aa: CASSYDSGETQYF

d_call: .
v_call: TRBV15
j_call: TRBJ1-5
clone_size: .
cdr3_nt: TGTGCCACCAGCAGAGACAAGGGTTTGGGCAATCAGCCCCAGCATTTT
cdr3_aa: CATSRDKGLGNQPQHF

d_call: TRBD1
v_call: TRBV11-3
j_call: TRBJ2-7
clone_size: .
cdr3_nt: TGTGCCAGCAGCTCCCGCCAAGGGGGCAGAGAGCAGTACTTC
cdr3_aa: CASSSRQGGREQYF

d_call: .
v_call: TRBV15
j_call: TRBJ2-1
clone_size: .
cdr3_nt: TGTGCCACCAATCGGAACGAAAAAAGGGGTGAGCAGTTCTTC
cdr3_aa: CATNRNEKRGEQFF

d_call: TRBD2
v_call: TRBV7-8
j_call: TRBJ2-7
clone_size: .
cdr3_nt: TGTGCCAGCAGCTTTAGCGGGAGCCACGAGCGGTACTTC
cdr3_aa: CASSFSGSHERYF

d_call: .
v_call: TRBV6-1
j_call: TRBJ2-2
clone_size: .
cdr3_nt: TGTGCCAGCAGTAACACCGGGGGGACACCCGGGGAGCTGTTTTTT
cdr3_aa: CASSNTGGTPGELFF

d_call: .
v_call: TRBV28
j_call: TRBJ2-7
clone_size: .
cdr3_nt: TGTGCCAGCTCAGTTTATGGGTACGAGCAGTACTTC
cdr3_aa: CASSVYGYEQYF

d_call: .
v_call: TRBV7-9
j_call: TRBJ2-1
clone_size: few
cdr3_nt: TGTGCCAGCAGCTCCCCTCTGCGGGAAGAGCAGTTCTTC
cdr3_aa: CASSSPLREEQFF

d_call: .
v_call: TRBV4-3
j_call: TRBJ2-1
clone_size: .
cdr3_nt: TGCGCCAGCAGCCCATCCAGCGAACCCTACAATGAGCAGTTCTTC
cdr3_aa: CASSPSSEPYNEQFF

d_call: TRBD2
v_call: TRBV9
j_call: TRBJ2-1
clone_size: many
cdr3_nt: TGTGCCAGCAGCGTGACTAGCGGGAAGGTTGAGCAGTTCTTC
cdr3_aa: CASSVTSGKVEQFF

d_call: .
v_call: TRBV6-1
j_call: TRBJ2-7
clone_size: .
cdr3_nt: TGTGCCAGCAGGGAACAGGGCGAGCAGTACTTC
cdr3_aa: CASREQGEQYF

d_call: TRBD1
v_call: TRBV25-1
j_call: TRBJ1-4
clone_size: .
cdr3_nt: TGTGCCAGCAGTGAAGGGCAGGGGGGCGGTGAAAAACTGTTTTTT
cdr3_aa: CASSEGQGGGEKLFF

d_call: .
v_call: TRBV7-1
j_call: TRBJ2-6
clone_size: .
cdr3_nt: TGTGCCAGCAGCTTTCAGCGAGGACAAAGTCGGGCCAACGTCCTGACTTTC
cdr3_aa: CASSFQRGQSRANVLTF

d_call: .
v_call: TRBV27
j_call: TRBJ2-3
clone_size: once
cdr3_nt: TGTGCCAGCAGTTTGGGGGGGCGAGTAGCAGATACGCAGTATTTT
cdr3_aa: CASSLGGRVADTQYF

d_call: TRBD2
v_call: TRBV6-4
j_call: TRBJ2-2
clone_size: many
cdr3_nt: TGTGCCAGCAGTGACAAGCGGGAGGCCGGGGAGCTGTTTTTT
cdr3_aa: CASSDKREAGELFF

d_call: .
v_call: TRBV7-3
j_call: TRBJ2-2
clone_size: few
cdr3_nt: TGTGCCAGCAGCCAGCTCCCGGGGGTGAACACCGGGGAGCTGTTTTTT
cdr3_aa: CASSQLPGVNTGELFF

d_call: .
v_call: TRBV4-1
j_call: TRBJ2-7
clone_size: .
cdr3_nt: TGCGCCAGCAGCCCCCGGCGCGTGGCAGGCGAGCAGTACTTC
cdr3_aa: CASSPRRVAGEQYF

d_call: .
v_call: TRBV7-9
j_call: TRBJ2-3
clone_size: .
cdr3_nt: TGTGCCAGCAGCGAGCAGTCAGATACGCAGTATTTT
cdr3_aa: CASSEQSDTQYF

d_call: TRBD2
v_call: TRBV10-3
j_call: TRBJ2-7
clone_size: .
cdr3_nt: TGTGCCATCAGTGGTAATAGCGGGTGGAGCAATTCAGACTACGAGCAGTACTTC
cdr3_aa: CAISGNSGWSNSDYEQYF

d_call: TRBD1
v_call: TRBV7-9
j_call: TRBJ2-5
clone_size: .
cdr3_nt: TGTGCCAGCAGCTCTCAGGGGGTCCAAGAGACCCAGTACTTC
cdr3_aa: CASSSQGVQETQYF

d_call: .
v_call: TRBV28
j_call: TRBJ2-7
clone_size: .
cdr3_nt: TGTGCCAGCAGTTCCCGCCGGGACGATCACTACGAGCAGTACTTC
cdr3_aa: CASSSRRDDHYEQYF

d_call: .
v_call: TRBV30
j_call: TRBJ2-1
clone_size: once
cdr3_nt: TGTGCCTGGAGTGTGGGGAATGAGCAGTTCTTC
cdr3_aa: CAWSVGNEQFF

d_call: .
v_call: TRBV19
j_call: TRBJ2-1
clone_size: .
cdr3_nt: TGTGCCAGTAGCGGAATAGGCCGCGATGAGCAGTTCTTC
cdr3_aa: CASSGIGRDEQFF

d_call: TRBD2
v_call: TRBV28
j_call: TRBJ2-7
clone_size: .
cdr3_nt: TGTGCCAGCAGTCACTTTAGCGGGAGGGATGCCTACGAGCAGTACTTC
cdr3_aa: CASSHFSGRDAYEQYF

d_call: TRBD1
v_call: TRBV5-8
j_call: TRBJ2-7
clone_size: .
cdr3_nt: TGTGCCAGCACCCAACCCGGACAGGGTTGGTACGAGCAGTACTTC
cdr3_aa: CASTQPGQGWYEQYF